A selection of T cell receptor beta chains follows, all from one sample in a study of read filtering for tumor transcriptome and immune sequencing. MiXCR, run by TCRdb on the reads, gives a single entry per CDR3 protein. The data contain roughly 82,000 distinct CDR3 sequences, approximately 13% of them seen just once; the ten biggest clones take up around 14%. Input material: a population of CD138-negative cells sorted from bone marrow. Receptor source: a donor aged 40 or older with multiple myeloma. The CDR3 runs from the conserved cysteine through the conserved F or W. The D gene is left open where the match is weak. Clone size is given for some rows only: seen once, a few or many times, or a class if the clone is expanded.

clone_size	d_call	j_call	v_call	cdr3_nt	cdr3_aa
NA	NA	TRBJ2-1	TRBV7-9	TGTGCCAGCAGCTTAGCCCGCGAGATAGGCACCTACAATGAGCAGTTCTTC	CASSLAREIGTYNEQFF
many	NA	TRBJ1-5	TRBV7-2	TGTGCCAGCAGCTTATTGGGGTATAGCAATCAGCCCCAGCATTTT	CASSLLGYSNQPQHF
many	TRBD1	TRBJ2-1	TRBV29-1	TGCAGCGGAACCGGGACAGGTAACAATGAGCAGTTCTTC	CSGTGTGNNEQFF
many	NA	TRBJ1-4	TRBV5-1	TGCGCCAGCAGCTATGGGGCCTCGGCTAATGAAAAACTGTTTTTT	CASSYGASANEKLFF
few	NA	TRBJ2-3	TRBV7-9	TGTGCCAGCAGCCCCGAGAGGAGGGGGCCGACAGATACGCAGTATTTT	CASSPERRGPTDTQYF
many	NA	TRBJ2-1	TRBV10-3	TGTGCCATCAGTGACCCTTCTAGCTCCCCCAATGAGCAGTTCTTC	CAISDPSSSPNEQFF
NA	NA	TRBJ1-1	TRBV15	TGTGCCACCAGCAGAGATTGGGGGGGAGGTGAAGCTTTCTTT	CATSRDWGGGEAFF
many	NA	TRBJ1-1	TRBV6-5	TGTGCCAGCAGCCGCGAGGTGAGGGGCCCTGAAGCTTTCTTT	CASSREVRGPEAFF
many	TRBD2	TRBJ2-7	TRBV7-3	TGTGCCAGCAGCTTAAAGGCTAGCGGGTACGAGCAGTACTTC	CASSLKASGYEQYF
many	NA	TRBJ2-5	TRBV11-2	TGTGCCAGCAGCTTCTCTACCCAAGAGACCCAGTACTTC	CASSFSTQETQYF
many	NA	TRBJ2-3	TRBV5-1	TGCGCCAGCAGCCGGCCGCGGGATGGGTACACAGATACGCAGTATTTT	CASSRPRDGYTDTQYF
NA	NA	TRBJ2-1	TRBV11-2	TGTGCCAGCAGCCTGAGAGCATTGGACAATGAGCGGCTCTTC	CASSLRALDNERLF
many	NA	TRBJ2-2	TRBV18	TGTGCCAGCTCACCGGGAGGGAACACCGGGGAGCTGTTTTTT	CASSPGGNTGELFF
many	TRBD2	TRBJ2-1	TRBV7-9	TGTGCCAGCAGCTTAGCGGGGGGGAGGGCCTACAATGAGCAGTTCTTC	CASSLAGGRAYNEQFF
many	TRBD2	TRBJ2-1	TRBV7-3	TGTGCCAGCAGCCCGGGACTAGCCGCCAATGAGCAGTTCTTC	CASSPGLAANEQFF
many	NA	TRBJ1-1	TRBV6-5	TGTGCCAGCAGTTACTCGACGGGGATGAACACTGAAGCTTTCTTT	CASSYSTGMNTEAFF
many	TRBD1	TRBJ2-3	TRBV7-6	TGTGCCAGCAGCTTGAGACAGGGTCCCCGCACAGATACGCAGTATTTT	CASSLRQGPRTDTQYF
few	NA	TRBJ2-1	TRBV5-1	TGCGCCAGCAGCTTGGGTGGCAGGGCCGCTACTGAGCAGTTCTTC	CASSLGGRAATEQFF
many	NA	TRBJ2-3	TRBV5-6	TGTGCCAGCAGCTTACGAGGGACTCGCACAGATACGCAGTATTTT	CASSLRGTRTDTQYF
NA	NA	TRBJ2-6	TRBV7-2	TGTGCCAGCAGCCCGACAGGTTTTGGGGCCAACGTCCTGACTTTC	CASSPTGFGANVLTF
many	TRBD1	TRBJ2-1	TRBV20-1	TGCAGTGCTAGTAAGGGACAGGGAATTCACAATGAGCAGTTCTTC	CSASKGQGIHNEQFF
many	NA	TRBJ2-5	TRBV20-1	TGCAGTGCTTGTAAGGGGGGACAACAAGAGACCCAGTACTTC	CSACKGGQQETQYF
many	NA	TRBJ2-7	TRBV3-1	TGTGCCAGCAGCCTTACCGGCCATACAGGCGAGCAGTACTTC	CASSLTGHTGEQYF
NA	TRBD2	TRBJ2-2	TRBV20-1	TGCAGTGCTCTATTCCCGGGACTAGAAGTCACCGGGGAGCTGTTTTTT	CSALFPGLEVTGELFF
many	NA	TRBJ2-2	TRBV28	TGTGCCAGCAGTATTCCCGGGGAGCTGTTTTTT	CASSIPGELFF
many	TRBD2	TRBJ2-1	TRBV28	TGTGCCAGCAGCCCCCCGGGGCGGGAGCTTTACAATGAGCAGTTCTTC	CASSPPGRELYNEQFF
many	NA	TRBJ1-2	TRBV5-1	TGCGCCAGCAGCTTGGGCCCCGCAGACGGCTATGGCTACACCTTC	CASSLGPADGYGYTF
many	TRBD1	TRBJ2-7	TRBV29-1	TGCAGCGTCCAGGACAGGGTCGGGCCCTACGAGCAGTACTTC	CSVQDRVGPYEQYF
NA	NA	TRBJ2-3	TRBV7-9	TGTGCCAGCCGGGACGGAAGCACAGATACGCAGTATTTT	CASRDGSTDTQYF
many	TRBD2	TRBJ2-1	TRBV19	TGTGCCACCGGGGGGTCGGGCTACAATGAGCAGTTCTTC	CATGGSGYNEQFF
many	TRBD1	TRBJ2-1	TRBV29-1	TGCAGCGTTGAATGGGACAGGGGGCGCGAGCAGTTCTTC	CSVEWDRGREQFF
many	NA	TRBJ1-1	TRBV12-3/TRBV12-4	TGTGCCAGCAGTGGGCCTGAAGCTTTCTTT	CASSGPEAFF
many	NA	TRBJ2-2	TRBV3-1	TGTGCCAGCAGCGGCAGACCAGTTTTGGAGCTGTTTTTT	CASSGRPVLELFF
many	TRBD1	TRBJ2-5	TRBV7-2	TGTGCCAGCAGCTTATGGGTGGGACAGGGGGGAGAGACCCAGTACTTC	CASSLWVGQGGETQYF
many	TRBD1	TRBJ2-3	TRBV18	TGTGCCAGCTCACCAATGTCTAAGGGGGCAACCGATACGCAGTATTTT	CASSPMSKGATDTQYF
NA	TRBD1	TRBJ1-1	TRBV5-6	TGTGCCAGCAGCCATCGGGACAGGGGTTGGACTGAAGCTTTCTTT	CASSHRDRGWTEAFF
NA	TRBD2	TRBJ2-7	TRBV27	TGTGCCAGCAGTACTCCTAGCGGGAGGGCCTACTACGAGCAGTACTTC	CASSTPSGRAYYEQYF
many	NA	TRBJ2-7	TRBV20-1	TGCAGTGCTAGAGGGCCGGGACTCCCATGGGAGCAGTACTTC	CSARGPGLPWEQYF
few	TRBD1	TRBJ2-5	TRBV11-3	TGTGCCAGCAGCACCTGGGACAGGGGTCCCCCCCAAGAGACCCAGTACTTC	CASSTWDRGPPQETQYF
many	TRBD2	TRBJ2-2	TRBV7-9	TGTGCCAGCAGCCTGGGACTAGATCGTACCGGGGAGCTGTTTTTT	CASSLGLDRTGELFF
NA	NA	TRBJ2-7	TRBV20-1	TGCAGTGCCCTTGACCGGACTACCCCCTACGAGCAGTACTTC	CSALDRTTPYEQYF